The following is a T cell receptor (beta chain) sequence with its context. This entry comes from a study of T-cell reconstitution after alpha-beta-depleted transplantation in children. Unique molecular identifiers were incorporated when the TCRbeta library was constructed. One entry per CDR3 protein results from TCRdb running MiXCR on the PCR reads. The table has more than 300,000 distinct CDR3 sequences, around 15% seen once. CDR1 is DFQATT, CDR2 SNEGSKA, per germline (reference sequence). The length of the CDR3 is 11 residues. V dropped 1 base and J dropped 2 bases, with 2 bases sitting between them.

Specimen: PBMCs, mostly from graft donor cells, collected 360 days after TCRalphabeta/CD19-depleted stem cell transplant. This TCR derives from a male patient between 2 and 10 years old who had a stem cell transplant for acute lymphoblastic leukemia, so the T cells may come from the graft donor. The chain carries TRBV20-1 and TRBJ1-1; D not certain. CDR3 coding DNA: TGCAGTGCTAGAGCTAACACTGAAGCTTTCTTT. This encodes CSARANTEAFF.